A selection of T cell receptor beta chains follows, all from one sample in a study of shared clonotypes between healthy human individuals. Using immunoSEQ multiplex PCR, the repertoire was profiled, and TCRdb retains in-frame clones only, with some absent. The profile shows 330,000 or so clones, about 73% of them singletons. The source material was memory CD4+ T cells sorted from blood. These receptors all stem from a man in his thirties or forties in good health. Each CDR3 is given with its conserved first and last residue. A D gene is named only where the DNA matches it firmly. Size is stated for part of the rows, as once, few or many counts, or as a class when the clone is expanded.

.,TRBV6-5,.,TRBJ2-5,CASSYSWRSPTQYF,TGTGCCAGCAGTTACTCGTGGCGGAGCCCGACCCAGTACTTC
TRBD2,TRBV11-3,.,TRBJ2-1,CASSLGGSSYNEQFF,TGTGCCAGCAGCTTAGGCGGGAGCTCCTACAATGAGCAGTTCTTC
TRBD1,TRBV29-1,.,TRBJ2-7,CSVEIGTGSYEQYF,TGCAGCGTTGAGATCGGGACAGGCTCCTACGAGCAGTACTTC
TRBD2,TRBV18,once,TRBJ2-1,CASSPKTSGSRYEQFF,TGTGCCAGCTCACCAAAGACTAGCGGGAGTAGGTATGAGCAGTTCTTC
.,TRBV5-4,.,TRBJ2-2,CASSPPGANTGELFF,TGTGCCAGCAGCCCGCCAGGGGCGAACACCGGGGAGCTGTTTTTT
.,TRBV7-7,once,TRBJ2-1,CASSFGNGNEQFF,TGTGCCAGCAGCTTCGGCAACGGCAATGAGCAGTTCTTC
TRBD2,TRBV5-5,once,TRBJ2-7,CASSLVGTSGGSLGEQYF,TGTGCCAGCAGCTTGGTAGGGACTAGTGGGGGGTCCCTGGGAGAGCAGTACTTC
.,TRBV9,.,TRBJ1-4,CASSVRSGEKLFF,TGTGCCAGCAGCGTCCGCAGTGGCGAAAAACTGTTTTTT
.,TRBV7-2,.,TRBJ1-4,CASSHGGQGYEKLFF,TGTGCCAGCAGCCACGGCGGCCAGGGTTATGAAAAACTGTTTTTT
TRBD1,TRBV5-6,.,TRBJ1-2,CASRDRTGATNYGYTF,TGTGCCAGCAGAGACCGGACAGGGGCTACTAACTATGGCTACACCTTC
TRBD1,TRBV5-1,.,TRBJ1-3,CASRRLPGQGARGSGNTIYF,TGCGCCAGCAGACGCCTTCCGGGACAGGGGGCTCGCGGCTCTGGAAACACCATATATTTT
TRBD2,TRBV4-3,.,TRBJ2-5,CASSGTTGETQYF,TGCGCCAGCTCCGGGACTACTGGGGAGACCCAGTACTTC
.,TRBV27,.,TRBJ2-1,CASSLYPGLYNEQFF,TGTGCCAGCAGTTTATATCCAGGTCTATACAATGAGCAGTTCTTC
TRBD2,TRBV11-2,.,TRBJ2-7,CASSRPTSGREQYF,TGTGCCAGCAGCCGGCCGACTAGCGGGAGGGAGCAGTACTTC
.,TRBV4-3,.,TRBJ1-1,CASSQEAQGRGGEAFF,TGCGCCAGCAGCCAAGAGGCCCAGGGGCGCGGAGGAGAAGCTTTCTTT
.,TRBV6-1,few,TRBJ1-2,CATRGQLGYTF,TGTGCCACACGAGGGCAGTTGGGCTACACCTTC
.,TRBV5-1,.,TRBJ2-2,CASSFQPTVMNTGELFF,TGCGCCAGCAGCTTCCAGCCGACAGTGATGAACACCGGGGAGCTGTTTTTT
.,TRBV2,.,TRBJ2-7,CASTPSTGPDYEQYF,TGTGCCAGCACCCCATCTACAGGGCCGGACTACGAGCAGTACTTC
.,TRBV9,.,TRBJ2-3,CASSGATDTQYF,TGTGCCAGCAGTGGGGCCACAGATACGCAGTATTTT
TRBD1,TRBV6-1,.,TRBJ1-2,CASGGDSRYGYTF,TGTGCCAGCGGCGGGGACAGTCGATATGGCTACACCTTC
TRBD1,TRBV29-1,.,TRBJ2-7,CSVGDRGYEQYF,TGCAGCGTTGGTGACAGGGGGTACGAGCAGTACTTC
.,TRBV4-1,.,TRBJ2-1,CASSQDVAGGGEQFF,TGCGCCAGCAGCCAAGATGTTGCAGGAGGAGGTGAGCAGTTCTTC
.,TRBV18,.,TRBJ2-7,CASSPSRSHEQYF,TGTGCCAGCTCGCCTTCTAGGAGCCACGAGCAGTACTTC
.,TRBV28,.,TRBJ1-2,CASSASNFRGYTF,TGTGCCAGCAGCGCCTCGAATTTTAGGGGCTACACCTTC
.,TRBV11-3,.,TRBJ2-7,CASSLGPLYEQYF,TGTGCCAGCAGCTTAGGTCCCCTCTACGAGCAGTACTTC
.,TRBV2,.,TRBJ2-7,CASSLDIGRRPYEQYF,TGTGCCAGCAGTCTGGACATCGGACGGAGGCCCTACGAGCAGTACTTC
.,TRBV2,.,TRBJ1-1,CASSYDGEAFF,TGTGCCAGCAGTTACGACGGAGAAGCTTTCTTT
.,TRBV6-4,.,TRBJ2-3,CASSETGGGGTDTQYF,TGTGCCAGCAGTGAAACTGGAGGGGGCGGCACAGATACGCAGTATTTT
.,TRBV9,.,TRBJ1-1,CASSVGAGSLNTEAFF,TGTGCCAGCAGCGTAGGAGCGGGCAGCTTGAACACTGAAGCTTTCTTT
.,TRBV28,.,TRBJ1-4,CATKGGWNEKLFF,TGTGCCACGAAGGGAGGGTGGAATGAAAAACTGTTTTTT
TRBD2,TRBV5-1,.,TRBJ2-5,CASYLGAGGFQETQYF,TGCGCCAGCTACCTCGGGGCGGGAGGCTTCCAAGAGACCCAGTACTTC
.,TRBV2,.,TRBJ2-7,CASSTVSKVADEQYF,TGTGCCAGCAGTACAGTTAGCAAGGTAGCGGACGAGCAGTACTTC
.,TRBV30,many,TRBJ1-5,CAWSVGGKGQPQHF,TGTGCCTGGAGTGTAGGGGGGAAGGGGCAGCCCCAGCATTTT
.,TRBV7-8,few,TRBJ2-7,CASSSMVASYEQYF,TGTGCCAGCAGCTCGATGGTCGCTTCCTACGAGCAGTACTTC
TRBD1,TRBV5-4,.,TRBJ1-3,CASSQTGEGNTIYF,TGTGCCAGCAGCCAGACAGGGGAGGGAAACACCATATATTTT
.,TRBV5-4,.,TRBJ2-7,CASSLVGYEQYF,TGTGCCAGCAGCTTGGTGGGCTACGAGCAGTACTTC
.,TRBV19,few,TRBJ1-5,CASSKAGDRPQHF,TGTGCCAGTAGTAAGGCAGGTGACCGGCCCCAGCATTTT
.,TRBV19,.,TRBJ1-5,CASSIDSDWRGNQPQHF,TGTGCCAGTAGTATAGATTCAGACTGGCGGGGAAATCAGCCCCAGCATTTT
.,TRBV11-2,.,TRBJ1-1,CASSLVPGSEAFF,TGTGCCAGCAGCTTAGTCCCGGGATCTGAAGCTTTCTTT